Below, 24 T cell receptor beta chains from the same sample are listed, as sequenced in a study of T cells in Graves' hyperthyroidism and ophthalmopathy. RNA transcripts yielded amplified TCR beta CDR3 regions. With the HTBI primer set, the TCR CDR3 went through a first round of RT-PCR. TCRdb recomputed calls from the multiplex PCR reads with MiXCR, one row per CDR3 protein. The sample yields 380,000 or so distinct CDR3 sequences, roughly 14% seen once. Sequenced sample: blood. The receptor set was obtained from a young man with Graves' hyperthyroidism that later progressed to Graves' ophthalmopathy.

This clonotype was seen more than once but under ten times. The chain combines TRBV4-1 with TRBJ1-6, with D tentatively TRBD1 (5 bases). Per the germline V gene, CDR1 is MGHRA and CDR2 is YSYEKL. The CDR3 totals 15 residues. V was pared by 0 bases and J by 4 bases, with 7 bases between. As DNA, the CDR3 is TGCGCCAGCAGCCAAGATCAGGGTTATAATTCACCCCTCCACTTT. Translating gives CASSQDQGYNSPLHF.

The chain has TRBV27 and TRBJ2-6; 13 nucleotides match TRBD2. The CDR3 is made up of 18 amino acids. Trimming cost V 8 bases and J 3 bases; bases outside gene matches: 10. Germline-derived CDR1 and CDR2 are MNHEY and SMNVEV (reference sequence). CDR3 DNA: TGTGCCAGCGGTATTACTAGCGGGGGGGCCGGTGGGGCCAACGTCCTGACTTTC. Its protein is CASGITSGGAGGANVLTF.

There are many counts of this clonotype. This chain uses TRBV6-1 with TRBJ2-6; perhaps TRBD2 as D (6 bases). Germline CDR1 is MNHNS and CDR2 is SASEGT. Trimming took 7 bases from V and 4 from J, leaving 17 bases between them. The length of the CDR3 is 16 residues. As DNA, the CDR3 is TGTGCCAGCAATCGGGGGAGAGTGGCAGGGGCCAACGTCCTGACTTTC. Translated: CASNRGRVAGANVLTF.

This clonotype was seen many times. The V gene is TRBV6-2 or TRBV6-3, the J gene TRBJ2-5, with unresolved D. The V end was cut by 0 bases, the J end by 4 bases, with 6 bases between. This CDR3 region has 13 residues. Germline V CDR1 and CDR2: MNHEY, SVGEGT. The CDR3 sequence: CASSYSMGETQYF. The DNA of the CDR3 is TGTGCCAGCAGTTACTCGATGGGAGAGACCCAGTACTTC.

This clonotype was seen at least ten times. V usage is TRBV6-1 and J usage is TRBJ2-3; no firm D call. The CDR3 runs 15 residues. V was clipped by 5 bases and J by 4 bases, with 16 bases between them. Germline assignment: CDR1 MNHNS and CDR2 SASEGT. In DNA form, the CDR3 reads TGTGCCAGCAGTACCATACTCAGCACACCAGATACGCAGTATTTT. Translation: CASSTILSTPDTQYF.

This clonotype was found a few times. The chain couples TRBV14 to TRBJ1-3; D possibly corresponds to TRBD1 (5 bases). Trimming took 3 bases from V and 2 from J, leaving 11 bases between them. CDR3 size: 15 residues. Germline V CDR1 and CDR2: SGHDN, FVKESK. The CDR3 nucleotides read TGTGCCAGCAGCCAGTTCCGGGGGACTGGAAACACCATATATTTT. Translating it yields CASSQFRGTGNTIYF.

This rearrangement joins TRBV12-5 to TRBJ2-7; D is perhaps TRBD1 (5 bases). The CDR3 is 13 amino acids. The germline V gene encodes CDR1 LGHNT and CDR2 FRNRAP. The germline V and J ends were trimmed by 4 bases and 3 bases, with 10 bases remaining between them. The CDR3 is CASGSDINYEQYF. Here the CDR3 DNA reads TGTGCTAGTGGTTCGGACATAAACTACGAGCAGTACTTC.

This clonotype was observed many times. This chain joins TRBV27 and TRBJ2-3; 11 bases line up with TRBD1. The CDR3 covers 18 residues. Looked up from germline, CDR1 is MNHEY and CDR2 is SMNVEV (reference sequence). Germline trimming cut 6 bases from V and 2 bases from J; bases unmatched to any gene: 13. The CDR3: CASRVLPGQGVDTDTQYF. The DNA of the CDR3 is TGTGCCAGCAGGGTACTCCCGGGACAGGGGGTCGACACAGATACGCAGTATTTT.

Concerning this clonotype itself: One base away lies a much larger clone, so this may be a sequencing read error. The chain employs TRBV4-1 and TRBJ2-7; tentative D call: TRBD2 (6 bases). Per germline, CDR1 MGHRA and CDR2 YSYEKL. The CDR3 has 15 residues. CDR3 residues: CASSPGGVPSHEQYF. Here the CDR3 DNA reads TGCGCCAGCAGCCCAGGCGGGGTACCCTCCCACGAGCAGTACTTC.

This clonotype was detected only a few times. The chain joins TRBV20-1 to TRBJ2-1; tentative D call: TRBD2 (5 bases). Trimming shortened V by 0 bases and J by 0 bases, and 12 bases separated the two germline ends. CDR3 length: 16 amino acids. Germline lookup yields CDR1 DFQATT and CDR2 SNEGSKA (reference sequence). Here the CDR3 reads CSARDPFSGSYNEQFF. In DNA, the CDR3 is TGCAGTGCTAGAGACCCCTTCAGCGGCTCCTACAATGAGCAGTTCTTC.

This clonotype was seen at least ten times. The gene calls are TRBV12-3 or TRBV12-4 and TRBJ2-1; D gene uncertain. V was cut by 3 bases and J by 4 bases, with 13 bases left in between. This CDR3 has 15 residues. The CDR3 protein is CASSFLNLGYNEQFF. DNA for the CDR3: TGTGCCAGCAGTTTTTTGAACCTGGGGTACAATGAGCAGTTCTTC.

This clonotype occurred a few times. At one of its ends the junction is not consistent with the germline gene, which may arise from a read error. This chain links TRBV7-8 with TRBJ2-1, with 8 bases identical to TRBD2. This CDR3 spans 14 amino acids. The germline V gene encodes CDR1 SGHVS and CDR2 FQNEAQ. The CDR3 nucleotides are TGCGCCAGCAGCCATAGCGGGGTCCCCAATGAGCAGTTCTTC. It translates to CASSHSGVPNEQFF.

The CDR3 here is CASSAFYSGQFLMSQHF. CDR3 in DNA: TGTGCCAGCAGTGCCTTTTACTCGGGACAGTTTCTAATGTCCCAGCATTTT. V gene TRBV25-1 combines with J gene TRBJ1-5; 7 bases are a match to TRBD1. With V trimmed by 4 bases and J by 11 bases, 20 bases remained unmatched. The CDR3 spans 17 residues. Germline V CDR1 and CDR2: MGHDK, SYGVNS.

There are many counts of this clonotype. The rearrangement links TRBV28 to TRBJ1-6; D unclear. V lost 3 bases, J lost 14 bases, and 17 bases lay in between. Germline-derived CDR1 and CDR2 are MDHEN and SYDVKM. CDR3 length: 14 amino acids. The CDR3 region is CASSFFPPAGALHF. The CDR3 coding sequence is TGTGCCAGCAGTTTTTTCCCACCCGCCGGGGCCCTCCACTTT.

In regard to this clonotype: A much bigger clone sits one base away, suggesting this may be a read error. Here the CDR3 omits its conserved ending phenylalanine or tryptophan, so a read error is the likely source. The chain has TRBV7-2 and TRBJ1-1, with 7 positions matching TRBD1. There are 15 residues in the CDR3. Germline trimming cut 6 bases from V and 6 bases from J; bases unmatched to any gene: 13. From germline, CDR1 is SGHTA and CDR2 FQGNSA. CDR3 DNA: TGTGCCAGCAGTTTGGGACGGGGGACAGCCGCTGAAGCTTTCCTT. This translates into CASSLGRGTAAEAFL.

This clonotype was seen at least ten times. The CDR3: CASSLRRSYEQYF. Here the CDR3 DNA reads TGTGCCAGCAGCTTAAGGAGGTCCTACGAGCAGTACTTC. V and J are TRBV7-3 and TRBJ2-7, with TRBD2 as a possible D gene (5 bases). The ends were cut back, 1 base at V and 1 base at J, with 5 bases in the middle. Germline values: CDR1 SGHTA, CDR2 FQGTGA. This CDR3 is built from 13 residues.

This clonotype was seen many times. This chain joins TRBV27 and TRBJ1-2; no firm D call. The ends were cut back, 5 bases at V and 4 bases at J, with 23 bases in the middle. The CDR3 is made up of 17 amino acids. Germline CDR1 is MNHEY and CDR2 is SMNVEV (reference sequence). CDR3: CASSPRRPGWLFYGYTF. The CDR3 DNA sequence: TGTGCCAGCAGTCCTCGTCGGCCAGGATGGTTATTCTATGGCTACACCTTC.

This clonotype was observed at least ten times. The chain recombines TRBV20-1 with TRBJ1-1; D remains ambiguous. V was clipped by 5 bases and J by 0 bases, with 10 bases between them. This CDR3 spans 13 amino acids. Germline assignment: CDR1 DFQATT and CDR2 SNEGSKA (reference sequence). The CDR3 protein is CSAGRALNTEAFF. Written as DNA, the CDR3 is TGCAGTGCTGGACGGGCGCTGAACACTGAAGCTTTCTTT.

This clonotype has ten or more counts. The chain has TRBV7-9 and TRBJ2-7; no clear D. Trimming removed 2 bases from V and 0 bases from J, with 2 bases in between. The V gene's germline CDR1 is SEHNR and CDR2 FQNEAQ (reference sequence). This CDR3 spans 12 amino acids. CDR3: CASSLISYEQYF. The CDR3 nucleotides are TGTGCCAGCAGCTTAATCTCCTACGAGCAGTACTTC.

This chain joins TRBV5-1 and TRBJ2-5; 7 bases are a match to TRBD1. V dropped 3 bases and J dropped 7; count of bases not matched to a gene: 9. The CDR3 is 14 residues long. Looked up from germline, CDR1 is SGHRS and CDR2 is YFSETQ. The CDR3 reads CASSSGTAPVTQYF. CDR3 sequence (DNA): TGCGCCAGCAGCTCCGGGACAGCGCCGGTGACCCAGTACTTC.

The table lists this clonotype with a count of one. The chain carries TRBV7-9 and TRBJ2-7, with 7 bases that match TRBD1. Germline V gene lookup returns CDR1 SEHNR and CDR2 FQNEAQ (reference sequence). CDR3 length: 14 amino acids. V lost 5 bases and J lost 3; bases outside the gene matches: 7. CDR3 bases: TGTGCCAGCAGCCGGGGACAGACAAACTACGAGCAGTACTTC. The encoded protein is CASSRGQTNYEQYF.

This clonotype showed up just a few times. V gene TRBV4-1 combines with J gene TRBJ2-2; D not certain. Trimming stripped 1 base from V and 2 bases from J, with 11 bases between. CDR3 length: 16 residues. Germline V CDR1 and CDR2: MGHRA, YSYEKL. The CDR3 spells CASSQVKVTNTGELFF. In nucleotides, the CDR3 is TGCGCCAGCAGCCAAGTTAAGGTTACAAACACCGGGGAGCTGTTTTTT.

This clonotype was counted at least ten times. The chain has TRBV7-2 and TRBJ2-7, with 8 positions matching TRBD1. Looked up from germline, CDR1 is SGHTA and CDR2 is FQGNSA. The junction had 3 bases not matched to a gene; V was cut back by 5 bases and J by 3 bases. This CDR3 is built from 13 residues. The CDR3 nucleotides are TGTGCCAGCAGCACAACAGGGGGCTACGAGCAGTACTTC. The encoded protein is CASSTTGGYEQYF. Full variable domain (remainder filled in from reference TRBV7-2 and TRBJ2-7): GAGVSQSPSNKVTEKGKDVELRCDPISGHTALYWYRQSLGQGLEFLIYFQGNSAPDKSGLPSDRFSAERTGGSVSTLTIQRTQQEDSAVYLCASSTTGGYEQYFGPGTRLTVT.

This clonotype was observed at least ten times. This chain connects TRBV7-9 to TRBJ1-1; D uncertain. CDR1 SEHNR and CDR2 FQNEAQ come from the germline V gene (reference sequence). V shed 0 bases and J shed 3 bases, with 11 bases lying between them. The CDR3 totals 15 residues. The CDR3 is CASSLALGRYTEAFF. DNA of the CDR3: TGTGCCAGCAGCTTAGCGCTGGGCAGATACACTGAAGCTTTCTTT.